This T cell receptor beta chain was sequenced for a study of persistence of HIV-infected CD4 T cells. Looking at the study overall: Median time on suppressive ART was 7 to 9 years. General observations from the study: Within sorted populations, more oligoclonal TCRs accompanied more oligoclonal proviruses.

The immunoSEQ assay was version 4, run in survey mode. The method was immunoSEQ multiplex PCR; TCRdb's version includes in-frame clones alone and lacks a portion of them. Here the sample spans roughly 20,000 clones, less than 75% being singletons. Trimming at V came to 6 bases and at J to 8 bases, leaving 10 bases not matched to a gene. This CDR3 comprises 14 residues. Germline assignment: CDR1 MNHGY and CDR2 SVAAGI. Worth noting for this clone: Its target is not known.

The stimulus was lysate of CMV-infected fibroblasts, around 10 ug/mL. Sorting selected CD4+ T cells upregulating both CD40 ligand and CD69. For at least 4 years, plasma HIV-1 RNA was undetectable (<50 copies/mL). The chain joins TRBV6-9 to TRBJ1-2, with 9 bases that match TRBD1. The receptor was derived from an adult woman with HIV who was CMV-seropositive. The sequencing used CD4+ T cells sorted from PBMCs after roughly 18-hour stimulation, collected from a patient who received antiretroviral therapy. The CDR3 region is CASSSDRGALGYTF. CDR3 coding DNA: TGTGCCAGCAGCTCGGACAGGGGAGCGCTCGGCTACACCTTC.